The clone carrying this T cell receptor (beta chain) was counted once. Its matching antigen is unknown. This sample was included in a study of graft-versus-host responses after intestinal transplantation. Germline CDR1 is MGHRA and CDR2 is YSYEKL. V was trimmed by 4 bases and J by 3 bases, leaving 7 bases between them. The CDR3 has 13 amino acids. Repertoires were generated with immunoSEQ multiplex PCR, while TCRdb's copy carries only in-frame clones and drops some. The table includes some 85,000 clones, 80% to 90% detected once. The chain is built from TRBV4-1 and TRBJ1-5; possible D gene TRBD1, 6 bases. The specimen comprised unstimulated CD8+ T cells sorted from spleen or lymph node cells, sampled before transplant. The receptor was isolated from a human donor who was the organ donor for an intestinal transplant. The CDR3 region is CASSRDNNQPQHF. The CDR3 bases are TGCGCCAGCAGCCGGGACAACAATCAGCCCCAGCATTTT.